A selection of T cell receptor beta chains follows, all from one sample in a study of control samples from healthy donors and cancer patients. Method: immunoSEQ multiplex PCR; TCRdb's copy keeps in-frame clones and lacks some. The sample has 70,000 to 75,000 clones; roughly 90% are singletons. The sample taken for sequencing was blood. These receptors originate from a woman aged 45 to 65 in good health. Both conserved end residues are part of each CDR3. A D gene is named only where the DNA matches it firmly. A row's size may be missing; if present it is once, few, many or a size class.

clone size: .; J gene: TRBJ1-1; D gene: .; V gene: TRBV12-5; CDR3 DNA: TGTGCTAGTGGTTTGGGGAGTGGCGGCCTTCGCACTGAAGCTTTCTTT; CDR3 protein: CASGLGSGGLRTEAFF
clone size: .; J gene: TRBJ1-5; D gene: .; V gene: TRBV28; CDR3 DNA: TGTGCCAGCAGCAGTGACGCCGTCCAGCCCCAGCATTTT; CDR3 protein: CASSSDAVQPQHF
clone size: .; J gene: TRBJ2-5; D gene: TRBD1; V gene: TRBV30; CDR3 DNA: TGTGCCTGGAGGCTAGCCGGGACAGCTCAAGAGACCCAGTACTTC; CDR3 protein: CAWRLAGTAQETQYF
clone size: few; J gene: TRBJ2-2; D gene: .; V gene: TRBV6-4; CDR3 DNA: TGTGCCAGCAGTGAGGCGCCCTCCACCGGGGAGCTGTTTTTT; CDR3 protein: CASSEAPSTGELFF
clone size: .; J gene: TRBJ1-2; D gene: .; V gene: TRBV3-1/TRBV3-2; CDR3 DNA: TGTGCCAGCAGCCAAGAAGGCTACACCTTC; CDR3 protein: CASSQEGYTF
clone size: .; J gene: TRBJ1-4; D gene: .; V gene: TRBV28; CDR3 DNA: TGTGCCAGCAGTCCGTACAGAACCCCTAATGAAAAACTGTTTTTT; CDR3 protein: CASSPYRTPNEKLFF
clone size: .; J gene: TRBJ2-1; D gene: .; V gene: TRBV6-2/TRBV6-3; CDR3 DNA: TGTGCCAGCAACCCCCGGGGTAGCTCCTACAATGAGCAGTTCTTC; CDR3 protein: CASNPRGSSYNEQFF
clone size: once; J gene: TRBJ2-7; D gene: TRBD1; V gene: TRBV5-4; CDR3 DNA: TGTGCCAGCAGCCCAGGGACAGGAGCCTACGAGCAGTACTTC; CDR3 protein: CASSPGTGAYEQYF
clone size: .; J gene: TRBJ2-1; D gene: TRBD2; V gene: TRBV24-1; CDR3 DNA: TGTGCCACCAGTGATGGGGGGTGGACTAGCGGACACTACAATGAGCAGTTCTTC; CDR3 protein: CATSDGGWTSGHYNEQFF
clone size: .; J gene: TRBJ2-7; D gene: .; V gene: TRBV4-1; CDR3 DNA: TGCGCCAGCAGTTCGCACCCCGGTGGGTACGAGCAGTACTTC; CDR3 protein: CASSSHPGGYEQYF
clone size: .; J gene: TRBJ2-1; D gene: .; V gene: TRBV11-2; CDR3 DNA: TGTGCCAGCAGCATCAACGGGCTATCTCTTCCCTACAATGAGCAGTTCTTC; CDR3 protein: CASSINGLSLPYNEQFF
clone size: .; J gene: TRBJ1-5; D gene: TRBD1; V gene: TRBV9; CDR3 DNA: TGTGCCACCCCCCCGGGGACAGGGGGCCATCAGCCCCAGCATTTT; CDR3 protein: CATPPGTGGHQPQHF
clone size: few; J gene: TRBJ1-1; D gene: .; V gene: TRBV5-1; CDR3 DNA: TGCGCCAGCAGCTTGCTAGTGAACACTGAAGCTTTCTTT; CDR3 protein: CASSLLVNTEAFF
clone size: once; J gene: TRBJ2-7; D gene: TRBD2; V gene: TRBV7-2; CDR3 DNA: TGTGCCAGCAGCCCACCGGGACTAGCGGGAACCTACGAGCAGTACTTC; CDR3 protein: CASSPPGLAGTYEQYF
clone size: .; J gene: TRBJ1-4; D gene: .; V gene: TRBV30; CDR3 DNA: TGTGCCTGGAGTCCCGACAATGAAAAACTGTTTTTT; CDR3 protein: CAWSPDNEKLFF
clone size: .; J gene: TRBJ1-1; D gene: TRBD1; V gene: TRBV19; CDR3 DNA: TGTGCCAGTAGTATGGACAGGGCTAGTGAAGCTTTCTTT; CDR3 protein: CASSMDRASEAFF
clone size: .; J gene: TRBJ1-5; D gene: .; V gene: TRBV19; CDR3 DNA: TGTGCCAGTAGTATAGGTGTCGTTGGAGGGGGTGGCAATCAGCCCCAGCATTTT; CDR3 protein: CASSIGVVGGGGNQPQHF
clone size: once; J gene: TRBJ1-2; D gene: TRBD1; V gene: TRBV30; CDR3 DNA: TGTGCCTGGAATCTATCACCGGGACAGGGCGATGGCTACACCTTC; CDR3 protein: CAWNLSPGQGDGYTF
clone size: .; J gene: TRBJ2-3; D gene: .; V gene: TRBV5-1; CDR3 DNA: TGCGCCAGCAGCTTAGCCACAGGTGGTACAGATACGCAGTATTTT; CDR3 protein: CASSLATGGTDTQYF
clone size: .; J gene: TRBJ2-2; D gene: TRBD1; V gene: TRBV28; CDR3 DNA: TGTGCCAGCAGTCCCCCAGGGGGACCCAACACCGGGGAGCTGTTTTTT; CDR3 protein: CASSPPGGPNTGELFF
clone size: few; J gene: TRBJ2-3; D gene: .; V gene: TRBV7-9; CDR3 DNA: TGTGCCAGCAGCCCCCGGACGGCCGATACGCAGTATTTT; CDR3 protein: CASSPRTADTQYF
clone size: .; J gene: TRBJ1-1; D gene: .; V gene: TRBV6-4; CDR3 DNA: TGTGCCAGCAGTGACGGAGGGTACATAAACACTGAAGCTTTCTTT; CDR3 protein: CASSDGGYINTEAFF
clone size: .; J gene: TRBJ2-7; D gene: .; V gene: TRBV7-3; CDR3 DNA: TGTGCCAGCAGCCCGACAGCGTCTGGGGACTACGAGCAGTACTTC; CDR3 protein: CASSPTASGDYEQYF
clone size: once; J gene: TRBJ2-3; D gene: .; V gene: TRBV19; CDR3 DNA: TGTGCCAGTAGTATCGGGGATACGCAGTATTTT; CDR3 protein: CASSIGDTQYF
clone size: .; J gene: TRBJ1-2; D gene: .; V gene: TRBV6-7; CDR3 DNA: TGTGCCAGCAGAGGGACCGGGGCTAGTGGCTACACCTTC; CDR3 protein: CASRGTGASGYTF
clone size: .; J gene: TRBJ2-1; D gene: TRBD2; V gene: TRBV28; CDR3 DNA: TGTGCCAGCAGTTTAACCGCTAGCGGGAAGGGAGGGGAGCAGTTCTTC; CDR3 protein: CASSLTASGKGGEQFF
clone size: once; J gene: TRBJ2-1; D gene: TRBD2; V gene: TRBV7-6; CDR3 DNA: TGTGCCAGCAGCTTAGGGGTAGCGGGATCTTACAATGAGCAGTTCTTC; CDR3 protein: CASSLGVAGSYNEQFF
clone size: .; J gene: TRBJ2-5; D gene: .; V gene: TRBV15; CDR3 DNA: TGTGCCACCAGCAAAGTAGCAGGAGGTGGAGAGACCCAGTACTTC; CDR3 protein: CATSKVAGGGETQYF
clone size: .; J gene: TRBJ2-3; D gene: TRBD2; V gene: TRBV7-3; CDR3 DNA: TGTGCCAGCAGCTCAAACGCGGGAGGGCCCCCCCCTAGCACAGATACGCAGTATTTT; CDR3 protein: CASSSNAGGPPPSTDTQYF
clone size: .; J gene: TRBJ1-1; D gene: .; V gene: TRBV4-2; CDR3 DNA: TGTGCCAGCACCTATGACAGCGGCGCTGAAGCTTTCTTT; CDR3 protein: CASTYDSGAEAFF
clone size: .; J gene: TRBJ1-5; D gene: .; V gene: TRBV19; CDR3 DNA: TGTGCCAGTAGTATCCAGGGCCAGAATCAGCCCCAGCATTTT; CDR3 protein: CASSIQGQNQPQHF
clone size: .; J gene: TRBJ1-5; D gene: .; V gene: TRBV2; CDR3 DNA: TGTGCCAGCAGTGGGACACTGACAGGAAATCAGCCCCAGCATTTT; CDR3 protein: CASSGTLTGNQPQHF
clone size: .; J gene: TRBJ2-3; D gene: .; V gene: TRBV6-4; CDR3 DNA: TGTGCCAGCAGTGAGGAGGGGGCAGATACGCAGTATTTT; CDR3 protein: CASSEEGADTQYF
clone size: .; J gene: TRBJ2-7; D gene: .; V gene: TRBV12-5; CDR3 DNA: TGTGCTAGTGGTTTGCTTAAGGAGAGGTACGAGCAGTACTTC; CDR3 protein: CASGLLKERYEQYF
clone size: .; J gene: TRBJ2-7; D gene: TRBD2; V gene: TRBV5-4; CDR3 DNA: TGTGCCAGTAAACCCGATAGCGGGATCGGCTACGAGCAGTACTTC; CDR3 protein: CASKPDSGIGYEQYF
clone size: .; J gene: TRBJ1-5; D gene: .; V gene: TRBV3-1/TRBV3-2; CDR3 DNA: TGTGCCAGCAGCCAAGGGGAGCGCAATCAGCCCCAGCATTTT; CDR3 protein: CASSQGERNQPQHF
clone size: .; J gene: TRBJ2-3; D gene: .; V gene: TRBV9; CDR3 DNA: TGTGCCAGCAGCGTAGCTACAGGGCCAGTGTTATCAGATACGCAGTATTTT; CDR3 protein: CASSVATGPVLSDTQYF
clone size: .; J gene: TRBJ2-4; D gene: .; V gene: TRBV29-1; CDR3 DNA: TGCAGCGTTGGGGCTACCGCCAAAAACATTCAGTACTTC; CDR3 protein: CSVGATAKNIQYF
clone size: .; J gene: TRBJ2-7; D gene: TRBD1; V gene: TRBV6-5; CDR3 DNA: TGTGCCAGCAGTTACGGGCAGGGGGTCAGCTACGAGCAGTACTTC; CDR3 protein: CASSYGQGVSYEQYF
clone size: .; J gene: TRBJ2-1; D gene: .; V gene: TRBV24-1; CDR3 DNA: TGTGCCACCAGTGAATCACGTGGACCCGGGAATGAGCAGTTCTTC; CDR3 protein: CATSESRGPGNEQFF
clone size: .; J gene: TRBJ1-3; D gene: .; V gene: TRBV19; CDR3 DNA: TGTGCCAGTAGTCCTGACTCTGGAAACACCATATATTTT; CDR3 protein: CASSPDSGNTIYF
clone size: .; J gene: TRBJ2-1; D gene: .; V gene: TRBV5-1; CDR3 DNA: TGCGCCAGCAGCACGGGGACGACCCGCCGGGATGAGCAGTTCTTC; CDR3 protein: CASSTGTTRRDEQFF